This TCR beta chain was recovered during a study of T cell changes during pregnancy in multiple sclerosis. The CDR3 extends over 12 amino acids. V was clipped by 2 bases and J by 3 bases, with 3 bases between them. Germline assignment: CDR1 SGHTA and CDR2 FQGNSA. Generated by immunoSEQ multiplex PCR, the TCRdb table keeps only in-frame clones and is missing some. The sample consists of about 93,000 clones, approximately 92% of them appearing once. Sequencing was performed on peripheral blood, taken after pregnancy. The chain combines TRBV7-2 with TRBJ2-3; D is uncertain. The source is a female donor with multiple sclerosis, enrolled in a pregnancy study. CDR3 in DNA: TGTGCCAGCAGCTTATCTACAGATACGCAGTATTTT. Encoded protein: CASSLSTDTQYF.